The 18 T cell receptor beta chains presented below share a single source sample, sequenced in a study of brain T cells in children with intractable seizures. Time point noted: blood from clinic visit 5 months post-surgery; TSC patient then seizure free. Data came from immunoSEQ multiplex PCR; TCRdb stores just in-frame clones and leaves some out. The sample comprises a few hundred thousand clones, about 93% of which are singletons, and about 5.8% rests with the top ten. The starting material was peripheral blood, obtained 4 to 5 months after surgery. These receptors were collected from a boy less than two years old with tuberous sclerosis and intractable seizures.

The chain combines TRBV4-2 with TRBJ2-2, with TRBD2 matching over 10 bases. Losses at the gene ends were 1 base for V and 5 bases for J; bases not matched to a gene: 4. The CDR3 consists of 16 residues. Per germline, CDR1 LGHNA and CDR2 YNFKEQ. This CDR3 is CASSQVSSGGTGELFF. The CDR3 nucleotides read TGTGCCAGCAGCCAAGTTAGTAGCGGGGGGACCGGGGAGCTGTTTTTT.

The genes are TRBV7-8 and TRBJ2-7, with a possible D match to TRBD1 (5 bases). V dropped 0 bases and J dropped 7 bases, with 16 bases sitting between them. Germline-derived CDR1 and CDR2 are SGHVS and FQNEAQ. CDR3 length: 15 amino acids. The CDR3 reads CASSLASQGLGEQYF. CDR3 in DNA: TGTGCCAGCAGCTTAGCCTCTCAGGGCCTGGGGGAGCAGTACTTC.

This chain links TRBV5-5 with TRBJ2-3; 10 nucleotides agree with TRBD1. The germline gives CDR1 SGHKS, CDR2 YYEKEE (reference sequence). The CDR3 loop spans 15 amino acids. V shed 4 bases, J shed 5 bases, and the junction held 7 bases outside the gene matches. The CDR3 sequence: CASSQPGTGVDTQYF. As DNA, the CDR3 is TGTGCCAGCAGCCAACCCGGGACAGGGGTAGATACGCAGTATTTT.

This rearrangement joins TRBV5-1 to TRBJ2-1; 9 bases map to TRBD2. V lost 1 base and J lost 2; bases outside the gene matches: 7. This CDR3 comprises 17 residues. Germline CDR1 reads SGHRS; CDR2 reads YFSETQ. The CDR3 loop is CASSLSASGAPYNEQFF. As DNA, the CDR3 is TGCGCCAGCAGCTTGTCAGCTAGCGGGGCTCCCTACAATGAGCAGTTCTTC.

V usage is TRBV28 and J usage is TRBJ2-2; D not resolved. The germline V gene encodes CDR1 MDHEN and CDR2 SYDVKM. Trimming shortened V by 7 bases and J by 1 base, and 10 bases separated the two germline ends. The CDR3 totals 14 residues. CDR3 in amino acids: CASTWHVNTGELFF. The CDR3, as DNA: TGTGCCAGCACCTGGCACGTGAACACCGGGGAGCTGTTTTTT.

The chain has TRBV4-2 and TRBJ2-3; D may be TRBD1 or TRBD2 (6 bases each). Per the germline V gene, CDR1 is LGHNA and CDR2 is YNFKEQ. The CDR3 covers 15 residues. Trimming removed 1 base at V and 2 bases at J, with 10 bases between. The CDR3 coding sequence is TGTGCCAGCAGCCAAGCGGGGGCCCTCACAGATACGCAGTATTTT. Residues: CASSQAGALTDTQYF.

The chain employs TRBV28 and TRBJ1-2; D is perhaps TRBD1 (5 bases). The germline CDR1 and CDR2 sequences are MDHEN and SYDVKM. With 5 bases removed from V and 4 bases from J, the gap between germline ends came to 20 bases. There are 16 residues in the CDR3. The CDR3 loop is CASSGRDQLGGYGYTF. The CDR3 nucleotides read TGTGCCAGCAGTGGCCGGGACCAATTAGGAGGCTATGGCTACACCTTC.

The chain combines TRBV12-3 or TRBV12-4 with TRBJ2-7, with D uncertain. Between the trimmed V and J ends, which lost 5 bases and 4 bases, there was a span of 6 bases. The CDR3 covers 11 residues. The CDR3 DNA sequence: TGTGCCAGCAGTCCAGCGTACGAGCAGTACTTC. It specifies CASSPAYEQYF.

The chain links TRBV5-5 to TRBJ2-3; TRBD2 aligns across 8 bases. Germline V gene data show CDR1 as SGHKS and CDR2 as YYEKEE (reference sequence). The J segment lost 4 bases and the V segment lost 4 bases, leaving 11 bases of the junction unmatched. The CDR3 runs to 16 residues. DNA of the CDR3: TGTGCCAGCAGCCCGACACTCGGACTAGCCCCAGATACGCAGTATTTT. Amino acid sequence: CASSPTLGLAPDTQYF.

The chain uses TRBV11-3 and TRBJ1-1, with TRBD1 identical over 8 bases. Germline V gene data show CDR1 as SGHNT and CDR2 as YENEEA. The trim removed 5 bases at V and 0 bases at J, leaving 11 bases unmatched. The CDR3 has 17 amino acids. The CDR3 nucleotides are TGTGCCAGCAGCCCCCGGGACAGGACGGCCTTGAACACTGAAGCTTTCTTT. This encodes CASSPRDRTALNTEAFF. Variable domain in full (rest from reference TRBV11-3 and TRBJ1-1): EAGVVQSPRYKIIEKKQPVAFWCNPISGHNTLYWYLQNLGQGPELLIRYENEEAVDDSQLPKDRFSAERLKGVDSTLKIQPAELGDSAVYLCASSPRDRTALNTEAFFGQGTRLTVV.

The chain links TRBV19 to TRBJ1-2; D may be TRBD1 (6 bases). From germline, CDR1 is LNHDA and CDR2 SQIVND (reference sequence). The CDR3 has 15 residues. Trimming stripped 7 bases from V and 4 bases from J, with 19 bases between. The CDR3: CASNSGTGTTYGYTF. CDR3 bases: TGTGCCAGTAATTCGGGGACCGGGACAACCTATGGCTACACCTTC. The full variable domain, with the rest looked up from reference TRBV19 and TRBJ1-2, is DGGITQSPKYLFRKEGQNVTLSCEQNLNHDAMYWYRQDPGQGLRLIYYSQIVNDFQKGDIAEGYSVSREKKESFPLTVTSAQKNPTAFYLCASNSGTGTTYGYTFGSGTRLTVV.

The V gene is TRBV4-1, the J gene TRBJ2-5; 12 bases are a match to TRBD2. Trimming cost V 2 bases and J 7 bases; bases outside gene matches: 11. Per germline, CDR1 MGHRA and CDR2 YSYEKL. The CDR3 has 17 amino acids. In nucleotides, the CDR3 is TGCGCCAGCAGCCAACAGCCGGCTAGCGGGGGGGAAGGGACCCAGTACTTC. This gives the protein CASSQQPASGGEGTQYF.

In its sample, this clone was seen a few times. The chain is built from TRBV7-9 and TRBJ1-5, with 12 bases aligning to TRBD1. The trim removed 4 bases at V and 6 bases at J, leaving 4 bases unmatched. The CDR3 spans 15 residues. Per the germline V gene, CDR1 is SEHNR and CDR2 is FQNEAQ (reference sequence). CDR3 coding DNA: TGTGCCAGCAGCTCAGGGACAGGGGGCGGTCAGCCCCAGCATTTT. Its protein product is CASSSGTGGGQPQHF.

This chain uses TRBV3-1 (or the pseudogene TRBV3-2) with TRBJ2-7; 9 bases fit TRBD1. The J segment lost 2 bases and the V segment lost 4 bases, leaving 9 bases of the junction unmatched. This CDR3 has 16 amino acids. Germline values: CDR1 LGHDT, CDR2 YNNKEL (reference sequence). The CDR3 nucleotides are TGTGCCAGCAGCCGCCGATCGGGACAGGGTACCTACGAGCAGTACTTC. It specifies CASSRRSGQGTYEQYF.

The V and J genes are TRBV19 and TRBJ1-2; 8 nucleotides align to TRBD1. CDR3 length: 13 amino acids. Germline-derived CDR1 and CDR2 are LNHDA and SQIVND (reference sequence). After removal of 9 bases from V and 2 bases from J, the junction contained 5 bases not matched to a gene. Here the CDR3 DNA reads TGTGCCAGCCGGACAGGGTTAAACTATGGCTACACCTTC. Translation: CASRTGLNYGYTF.

For the CDR3, the DNA is TGCGCCAGCAGAACAGGGTCAGGGGGCTCCTACGAGCAGTACTTC. It is translated as CASRTGSGGSYEQYF. The V call is TRBV5-1, the J call TRBJ2-7; 7 bases agree with TRBD1. Looked up from germline, CDR1 is SGHRS and CDR2 is YFSETQ. V was clipped by 5 bases and J by 0 bases; unmatched bases: 8. The CDR3 has 15 amino acids. Drawing the rest from reference TRBV5-1 and TRBJ2-7, the complete variable domain is KAGVTQTPRYLIKTRGQQVTLSCSPISGHRSVSWYQQTPGQGLQFLFEYFSETQRNKGNFPGRFSGRQFSNSRSEMNVSTLELGDSALYLCASRTGSGGSYEQYFGPGTRLTVT.

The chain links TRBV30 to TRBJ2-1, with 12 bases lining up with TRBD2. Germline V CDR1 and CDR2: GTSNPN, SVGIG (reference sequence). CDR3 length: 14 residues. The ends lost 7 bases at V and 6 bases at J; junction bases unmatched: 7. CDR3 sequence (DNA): TGTGCCTACCTAGCGGGAGGGAGGGGCAATGAGCAGTTCTTC. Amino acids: CAYLAGGRGNEQFF.

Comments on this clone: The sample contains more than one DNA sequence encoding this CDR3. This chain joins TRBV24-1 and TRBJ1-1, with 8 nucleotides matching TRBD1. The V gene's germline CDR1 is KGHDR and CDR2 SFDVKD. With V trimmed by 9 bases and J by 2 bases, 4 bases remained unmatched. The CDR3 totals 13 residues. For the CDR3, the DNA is TGTGCCACCCGAGACAGGGGAAACACTGAAGCTTTCTTT. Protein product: CATRDRGNTEAFF.